These 32 T cell receptor beta chains were sequenced from one sample in a study of STAT5B mutations in CD4+ large granular lymphocyte leukemia. The data were produced by immunoSEQ multiplex PCR, yet TCRdb's version contains in-frame clones alone and is incomplete. Counted here are over 25,000 clones, about 70% occurring once; the ten biggest clones make up roughly 2%. Source material: CD4+ T cells from blood buffy coats. Receptor source: a human donor in good health.

This sequence joins TRBV15 and TRBJ1-4; perhaps TRBD1 as D (5 bases). Germline CDR1 reads LNHNV; CDR2 reads YYDKDF (reference sequence). V was clipped by 0 bases and J by 8 bases, with 7 bases between them. This CDR3 comprises 13 residues. This chain's CDR3 is CATSRDRGEKLFF. Here the CDR3 DNA reads TGTGCCACCAGCAGAGATCGGGGGGAAAAACTGTTTTTT.

The rearrangement joins TRBV7-9 to TRBJ2-3; unclear D gene. Germline CDR1 reads SEHNR; CDR2 reads FQNEAQ (reference sequence). The CDR3 contains 14 residues. V lost 1 base to trimming and J lost 3 bases, with 8 bases between them. Here the CDR3 DNA reads TGTGCCAGCAGCTTAGGCCTAAGAACAGATACGCAGTATTTT. Protein sequence: CASSLGLRTDTQYF.

J is TRBJ2-7 and V is TRBV6-1; D uncertain. CDR3 size: 13 residues. The germline gives CDR1 MNHNS, CDR2 SASEGT. V dropped 6 bases and J dropped 5 bases, with 14 bases sitting between them. This CDR3 reads CASRERRWDEQYF. In DNA, the CDR3 is TGTGCCAGCAGGGAAAGGCGATGGGACGAGCAGTACTTC.

This clone was recorded a few times. The chain has TRBV25-1 and TRBJ1-4; no definite D call. This CDR3 has 11 amino acids. CDR1 is MGHDK, CDR2 SYGVNS, per germline. Trimming removed 5 bases from V and 8 bases from J, with 6 bases in between. The CDR3 DNA reads as TGTGCCAGCAGTATTGGCGAAAAACTGTTTTTT. It is translated as CASSIGEKLFF. Looking up the rest from reference TRBV25-1 and TRBJ1-4 gives the full variable domain: EADIYQTPRYLVIGTGKKITLECSQTMGHDKMYWYQQDPGMELHLIHYSYGVNSTEKGDLSSESTVSRIRTEHFPLTLESARPSHTSQYLCASSIGEKLFFGSGTQLSVL.

The rearrangement uses TRBV19 and TRBJ2-2; TRBD1 is a possible D gene (5 bases). In germline, CDR1 is LNHDA, CDR2 SQIVND (reference sequence). The CDR3 is 13 amino acids. Trimming took off 7 bases at V and 6 bases at J, with 12 bases between the two ends. The CDR3 region has the DNA TGTGCCAGTACTTCTCAAGGGGCCGGGGAGCTGTTTTTT. Amino acid sequence: CASTSQGAGELFF.

There are a few counts of this clone. The rearrangement links TRBV28 to TRBJ1-4; D might be TRBD1 (6 bases). This CDR3 is built from 12 residues. Between the trimmed V and J ends, which lost 10 bases and 10 bases, there was a span of 16 bases. CDR1 MDHEN and CDR2 SYDVKM come from the germline V gene. The CDR3 DNA reads TGTGCCATCACCGGGTCACAGGGAAAACTGTTTTTT. It translates to CAITGSQGKLFF. Full variable domain (remainder filled in from reference TRBV28 and TRBJ1-4): DVKVTQSSRYLVKRTGEKVFLECVQDMDHENMFWYRQDPGLGLRLIYFSYDVKMKEKGDIPEGYSVSREKKERFSLILESASTNQTSMYLCAITGSQGKLFFGSGTQLSVL.

The V gene is TRBV18, the J gene TRBJ2-5, with 10 bases aligning to TRBD1. The CDR3 consists of 16 residues. Trimming removed 3 bases from V and 5 bases from J; junction bases left unmatched: 9. The germline CDR1 and CDR2 sequences are KGHSH and LQKENI. DNA for the CDR3: TGTGCCAGCTCACCGGCTGGGACAGGGGCACGGGAGACCCAGTACTTC. It yields the protein CASSPAGTGARETQYF. Full variable domain (missing parts from reference TRBV18 and TRBJ2-5): NAGVMQNPRHLVRRRGQEARLRCSPMKGHSHVYWYRQLPEEGLKFMVYLQKENIIDESGMPKERFSAEFPKEGPSILRIQQVVRGDSAAYFCASSPAGTGARETQYFGPGTRLLVL.

The table lists this clone with a few counts. The J gene is TRBJ1-6, the V gene TRBV5-6; 9 bases are a match to TRBD1. CDR3 length: 15 residues. CDR1 and CDR2 (germline): SGHDT, YYEEEE. The V segment lost 2 bases and the J segment 10 bases; nucleotides outside the gene matches: 7. This chain's CDR3 is CASSLLTGGDSPLHF. The CDR3 DNA follows: TGTGCCAGCAGCTTACTGACAGGGGGGGACTCACCCCTCCACTTT. The whole variable domain, remainder taken from reference TRBV5-6 and TRBJ1-6, is DAGVTQSPTHLIKTRGQQVTLRCSPKSGHDTVSWYQQALGQGPQFIFQYYEEEERQRGNFPDRFSGHQFPNYSSELNVNALLLGDSALYLCASSLLTGGDSPLHFGNGTRLTVT.

V and J are TRBV7-8 and TRBJ1-4, with D perhaps matching TRBD1 (6 bases). Germline CDR1 is SGHVS and CDR2 is FQNEAQ. The CDR3 is 18 residues long. V was pared by 5 bases and J by 0 bases, with 19 bases between. CDR3 DNA sequence: TGTGCCAGCAGCCCGACGTGGGGGGCCGACGCAACTAATGAAAAACTGTTTTTT. Translated, it gives CASSPTWGADATNEKLFF.

The rearrangement links TRBV6-6 to TRBJ2-3; D is unclear. The CDR3 covers 11 residues. Germline assignment: CDR1 MNHNY and CDR2 SVGAGI (reference sequence). V shed 4 bases and J shed 4 bases, with 3 bases lying between them. CDR3 DNA: TGTGCCAGCAGTTCCGCAGATACGCAGTATTTT. Its protein product is CASSSADTQYF.

CDR3 in DNA: TGTGCCAGCTCACCAGTAGAGGAAGTTGGGGATGGCTACACCTTC. Translated, it gives CASSPVEEVGDGYTF. The chain carries TRBV18 and TRBJ1-2; D remains ambiguous. The CDR3 runs 15 residues. V was trimmed by 2 bases and J by 6 bases, leaving 16 bases between them. The V gene's germline CDR1 is KGHSH and CDR2 LQKENI.

The genes are TRBV7-9 and TRBJ2-7; D may be TRBD1 (6 bases). This CDR3 comprises 15 residues. Germline V gene data show CDR1 as SEHNR and CDR2 as FQNEAQ (reference sequence). The V end was cut by 3 bases, the J end by 2 bases, with 14 bases between. The CDR3 is CASSFLRGSPYEQYF. In DNA form, the CDR3 reads TGTGCCAGCAGCTTTCTAAGGGGGTCCCCCTACGAGCAGTACTTC.

The chain joins TRBV28 to TRBJ2-5, with D possibly TRBD1 on 6 matching bases. Germline CDR1 is MDHEN and CDR2 is SYDVKM. This CDR3 is built from 15 residues. Trimming took 1 base from V and 5 from J, leaving 14 bases between them. The CDR3 sequence is CASSLLLQGVETQYF. CDR3 nucleotide sequence: TGTGCCAGCAGTTTATTGCTACAGGGCGTGGAGACCCAGTACTTC.

CDR3 bases: TGTGCCTGGAGTCAAAACAATGAGCAGTTCTTC. This translates into CAWSQNNEQFF. This rearrangement joins TRBV30 to TRBJ2-1; D remains ambiguous. Between the trimmed V and J ends, which lost 2 bases and 5 bases, there was a span of 4 bases. The CDR3 extends over 11 amino acids. The germline CDR1 and CDR2 sequences are GTSNPN and SVGIG (reference sequence).

The gene calls are TRBV29-1 and TRBJ2-7, with TRBD2 as a possible D gene (7 bases). From germline, CDR1 is SQVTM and CDR2 ANQGSEA. The CDR3 totals 13 residues. The germline V and J ends were trimmed by 5 bases and 1 base, with 12 bases remaining between them. Here the CDR3 DNA reads TGCAGCGTTAACAGGGAGGGGTCCTACGAGCAGTACTTC. Protein product: CSVNREGSYEQYF.

CDR3 sequence (DNA): TGTGCCAGCAGCTTAGCGGGAGGTGAAAAACTGTTTTTT. As protein: CASSLAGGEKLFF. This chain joins TRBV7-9 and TRBJ1-4; D is unclear. The CDR3 runs 13 residues. V dropped 0 bases and J dropped 7 bases, with 6 bases sitting between them. Per germline, CDR1 SEHNR and CDR2 FQNEAQ (reference sequence). The full variable domain, rest sourced from reference TRBV7-9 and TRBJ1-4, is DTGVSQNPRHKITKRGQNVTFRCDPISEHNRLYWYRQTLGQGPEFLTYFQNEAQLEKSRLLSDRFSAERPKGSFSTLEIQRTEQGDSAMYLCASSLAGGEKLFFGSGTQLSVL.

On this clone itself: Because it lacks the conserved phenylalanine or tryptophan at the end, this CDR3 is likely a read error. J is TRBJ1-6 and V is TRBV2; D remains ambiguous. CDR1 SNHLY and CDR2 FYNNEI come from the germline V gene. The CDR3 contains 12 residues. Trimming shortened V by 4 bases and J by 6 bases, and 4 bases separated the two germline ends. The CDR3 spells CASSASNSPLHL. CDR3 DNA sequence: TGTGCCAGCAGTGCGAGTAATTCACCCCTCCACCTT.

This clone was recorded a few times. The chain employs TRBV6-4 and TRBJ2-7; the match to TRBD1 covers 10 bases. The CDR3 sequence is 16 residues long. Trimming removed 8 bases from V and 0 bases from J; junction bases left unmatched: 10. From germline, CDR1 is MRHNA and CDR2 SNTAGT. This chain's CDR3 is CASGRSRTGGSYEQYF. The DNA of the CDR3 is TGTGCCAGCGGCCGTAGCAGGACAGGGGGCTCCTACGAGCAGTACTTC.

This clone was seen a single time. V is TRBV5-1 and J is TRBJ2-5; 9 nucleotides align to TRBD2. CDR1 is SGHRS, CDR2 YFSETQ, per germline. The V gene end was trimmed by 3 bases and the J gene end by 3 bases; junction bases not matched to a gene: 9. The CDR3 totals 16 residues. The DNA for the CDR3 is TGCGCCAGCAGCTGGGGACTAGCCGGGGGGGAAGAGACCCAGTACTTC. It encodes CASSWGLAGGEETQYF. The variable domain in full, completed from reference TRBV5-1 and TRBJ2-5, reads KAGVTQTPRYLIKTRGQQVTLSCSPISGHRSVSWYQQTPGQGLQFLFEYFSETQRNKGNFPGRFSGRQFSNSRSEMNVSTLELGDSALYLCASSWGLAGGEETQYFGPGTRLLVL.

The chain joins TRBV7-2 to TRBJ2-5; D is perhaps TRBD1 (6 bases). CDR3 length: 14 residues. The germline V and J ends were trimmed by 3 bases and 3 bases, with 11 bases remaining between them. Germline values: CDR1 SGHTA, CDR2 FQGNSA. The CDR3 DNA is TGTGCCAGCAGCTTTACCGCAGGGGAAGAGACCCAGTACTTC. Translating it yields CASSFTAGEETQYF.

The V gene is TRBV5-1, the J gene TRBJ1-4, with 7 bases fitting TRBD1. The CDR3 covers 17 residues. The V gene end was trimmed by 4 bases and the J gene end by 8 bases; junction bases not matched to a gene: 17. Per the germline V gene, CDR1 is SGHRS and CDR2 is YFSETQ. CDR3 region: CASSPSTSGTAGEKLFF. CDR3 sequence (DNA): TGCGCCAGCAGCCCATCCACCTCCGGGACAGCTGGCGAAAAACTGTTTTTT.

The V gene is TRBV27, the J gene TRBJ2-5; D call uncertain. CDR3 length equals 13 residues. The germline V gene has CDR1 MNHEY and CDR2 SMNVEV (reference sequence). Trimming left V 5 bases short and J 1 base short, with 8 bases between. The CDR3 is CASSRRTQETQYF. DNA of the CDR3: TGTGCCAGCAGTCGTAGGACCCAAGAGACCCAGTACTTC.

This clone has more than one count but fewer than ten. V is TRBV7-9 and J is TRBJ2-6; D ambiguous. The germline CDR1 and CDR2 sequences are SEHNR and FQNEAQ (reference sequence). V was shortened by 4 bases and J by 2 bases, with 15 bases between the two germline ends. This CDR3 is 17 amino acids long. In DNA form, the CDR3 reads TGTGCCAGCAGCTCATACTACAAGGACCCTGGGGCCAACGTCCTGACTTTC. As protein: CASSSYYKDPGANVLTF.

Only one count was recorded for this clone. V usage is TRBV19 and J usage is TRBJ1-5, with a possible D match to TRBD1 (5 bases). CDR3 length: 13 residues. The ends were cut back, 9 bases at V and 4 bases at J, with 13 bases in the middle. CDR1 LNHDA and CDR2 SQIVND come from the germline V gene (reference sequence). CDR3 residues: CASANPGNQPQHF. CDR3 DNA: TGTGCCAGCGCAAATCCAGGGAATCAGCCCCAGCATTTT.

The chain recombines TRBV18 with TRBJ1-3, with D uncertain. The CDR3 runs to 16 residues. Germline V gives CDR1 KGHSH, CDR2 LQKENI. Trimming shortened V by 2 bases and J by 0 bases, and 11 bases separated the two germline ends. CDR3 residues: CASSPGVLSSGNTIYF. CDR3 bases: TGTGCCAGCTCACCAGGGGTACTCAGCTCTGGAAACACCATATATTTT.

The rearrangement links TRBV10-3 to TRBJ1-4; tentatively, D is TRBD1 (5 bases). The CDR3 extends over 12 amino acids. Trimming took off 6 bases at V and 7 bases at J, with 9 bases between the two ends. Germline CDR1 ENHRY, CDR2 SYGVKD. In DNA form, the CDR3 reads TGTGCCATCAGAGGGGAGGGTGAAAAACTGTTTTTT. Translating it yields CAIRGEGEKLFF.

This chain uses TRBV2 with TRBJ2-2; TRBD1 agrees at 7 bases. V lost 4 bases to trimming and J lost 2 bases; unmatched junction nucleotides: 13. Germline CDR1 and CDR2: SNHLY and FYNNEI. The CDR3 runs to 18 residues. In nucleotides, the CDR3 is TGTGCCAGCAGTGTATCAGTAGACAGGGATAGCAACACCGGGGAGCTGTTTTTT. Its translation: CASSVSVDRDSNTGELFF. The full variable domain, in which reference TRBV2 and TRBJ2-2 provide the parts outside the CDR3, is EPEVTQTPSHQVTQMGQEVILRCVPISNHLYFYWYRQILGQKVEFLVSFYNNEISEKSEIFDDQFSVERPDGSNFTLKIRSTKLEDSAMYFCASSVSVDRDSNTGELFFGEGSRLTVL.

This chain uses TRBV5-1 with TRBJ1-6; unclear D gene. Germline V lookup: CDR1 SGHRS, CDR2 YFSETQ. V gave up 0 bases and J gave up 7 bases, with 11 bases separating them. This CDR3 is 15 amino acids long. CDR3 sequence reads: CASSLGVGLNSPLHF. The CDR3 nucleotides read TGCGCCAGCAGCTTGGGAGTAGGCCTAAATTCACCCCTCCACTTT.

The genes are TRBV6-6 and TRBJ1-1, with D maybe TRBD1 (5 bases). Trimming removed 6 bases at V and 10 bases at J, with 9 bases between. Germline V gene lookup returns CDR1 MNHNY and CDR2 SVGAGI (reference sequence). The CDR3 is 10 amino acids. The CDR3 bases are TGTGCCAGCAGGGGGGTAGGAGCTTTCTTT. This translates into CASRGVGAFF.

This rearrangement joins TRBV5-1 to TRBJ2-7; TRBD2 might be the D (6 bases). Trimming shortened V by 5 bases and J by 3 bases, and 12 bases separated the two germline ends. Looked up from germline, CDR1 is SGHRS and CDR2 is YFSETQ. The CDR3 contains 13 residues. CDR3 region: CASSLRGGYEQYF. The CDR3 nucleotides are TGCGCCAGCAGTCTGAGGGGAGGCTACGAGCAGTACTTC.

The V call is TRBV9, the J call TRBJ1-3; D might be TRBD1 (5 bases). From germline, CDR1 is SGDLS and CDR2 YYNGEE. This CDR3 contains 15 residues. V was cut by 0 bases and J by 4 bases, with 11 bases left in between. CDR3 sequence: CASSVGSGWGNTIYF. The CDR3 nucleotides are TGTGCCAGCAGCGTAGGGTCAGGGTGGGGAAACACCATATATTTT.

The rearrangement links TRBV7-9 to TRBJ2-5; either TRBD1 or TRBD2 may supply D (5 bases each). The CDR3 loop spans 15 amino acids. The germline V gene has CDR1 SEHNR and CDR2 FQNEAQ (reference sequence). The V end lost 5 bases, the J end lost 4 bases, and 17 bases lay between the germline ends. CDR3 sequence (DNA): TGTGCCAGCAGCCCCCGTGAAGGGGCGGGAGAGACCCAGTACTTC. Translation: CASSPREGAGETQYF.